This T cell receptor beta chain originates from a study of CD8 T cells in Susac syndrome. The sequenced target, TCR beta, came from blood CD8+ and CD4+ T cells. The multiple sclerosis control group consisted of treatment-naive patients whose relapsing-remitting disease, which was either stable or active, fulfilled revised McDonald criteria. RNA amounts of roughly 0.45 to 1 ug underwent reverse transcription with random hexamers. The method of amplification for TCR beta CDR3 was immunoSEQ multiplex PCR, covering 54 Vbeta and 13 Jbeta. TCRdb passed the immunoSEQ multiplex PCR reads through MiXCR, listing each CDR3 protein once. The sample includes approximately 110,000 distinct CDR3 sequences, more than 85% seen only once; the top ten take roughly 0.3%. The length of the CDR3 is 16 residues. V lost 3 bases and J lost 3; bases outside the gene matches: 6. Germline lookup yields CDR1 KGHSH and CDR2 LQKENI.

Sequenced: CD8+ T cells from PBMCs. The receptor was isolated from a human donor with multiple sclerosis. The V call is TRBV18, the J call TRBJ1-4; 8 bases line up with TRBD1. CDR3 in DNA: TGTGCCAGCTCACCGTTGGGGACAGGACCTAATGAAAAACTGTTTTTT. Residues: CASSPLGTGPNEKLFF.